The 21 T cell receptor beta chains reported below all come from one sample, sequenced in a study of CD8 T cells in ankylosing spondylitis. TCRdb re-derived calls from the 5' RACE reads in MiXCR, one entry per CDR3 protein. The data contain some 140,000 distinct CDR3 sequences, about 6.7% of them singletons. Material for sequencing was blood, either unsorted or a sorted T cell fraction (not recorded which). The receptor source for this set is a female donor with ankylosing spondylitis or in good health (not recorded which).

With respect to this clonotype: A much bigger clone sits one base away, suggesting this may be a read error. The rearrangement links TRBV12-3 or TRBV12-4 to TRBJ1-4; no clear D gene. This CDR3 comprises 15 residues. Written as DNA, the CDR3 is TGTGCCAGCAGTACAGATCAACGAACTAATGAAAAACTGATTTTT. It specifies CASSTDQRTNEKLIF.

This clonotype occurred many times. The chain employs TRBV20-1 and TRBJ2-2; 9 bases agree with TRBD2. The ends lost 1 base at V and 8 bases at J; junction bases unmatched: 8. The V gene's germline CDR1 is DFQATT and CDR2 SNEGSKA (reference sequence). CDR3 size: 15 residues. CDR3 amino acids: CSARASGDARGELFF. As DNA, the CDR3 is TGCAGTGCTAGAGCTAGCGGGGATGCAAGGGGGGAGCTGTTTTTT.

This chain uses TRBV6-6 with TRBJ2-5, with unresolved D. This CDR3 region has 12 residues. Looked up from germline, CDR1 is MNHNY and CDR2 is SVGAGI (reference sequence). Trimming took off 10 bases at V and 1 base at J, with 10 bases between the two ends. DNA of the CDR3: TGTGCCACCTCATTGGGCCAAGAGACCCAGTACTTC. Its protein is CATSLGQETQYF.

The table lists this clonotype with many counts. The chain carries TRBV18 and TRBJ1-4; 8 nucleotides agree with TRBD1. Germline V gene data show CDR1 as KGHSH and CDR2 as LQKENI. CDR3 size: 17 residues. V lost 0 bases, J lost 4 bases, and 7 bases stayed unmatched. As DNA, the CDR3 is TGTGCCAGCTCACCACCTCGGACAGGGTCTGGTAATGAAAAACTGTTTTTT. This codes for CASSPPRTGSGNEKLFF.

The sample holds many counts of this clonotype. The chain joins TRBV5-6 to TRBJ1-2, with TRBD1 identical over 7 bases. CDR1 is SGHDT, CDR2 YYEEEE, per germline. The CDR3 totals 13 residues. V lost 4 bases to trimming and J lost 3 bases; unmatched junction nucleotides: 3. CDR3 sequence: CASSRTGDYGYTF. The CDR3 bases are TGTGCCAGCAGCCGAACAGGGGACTATGGCTACACCTTC.

This clonotype was observed many times. The chain employs TRBV4-1 and TRBJ1-5; D is uncertain. CDR1 MGHRA and CDR2 YSYEKL come from the germline V gene. This CDR3 has 15 residues. V lost 4 bases and J 7 bases, leaving 17 bases between the germline ends. The chain's CDR3 is CASSRGPWGGQPQHF. In DNA, the CDR3 is TGCGCCAGCAGCCGAGGGCCATGGGGTGGCCAGCCCCAGCATTTT.

The table lists this clonotype with many counts. The chain recombines TRBV4-1 with TRBJ2-1; a possible D gene is TRBD1 (5 bases). Germline lookup yields CDR1 MGHRA and CDR2 YSYEKL. The V end lost 4 bases, the J end lost 8 bases, and 15 bases lay between the germline ends. The CDR3 runs 14 residues. CDR3 residues: CASSRPRGGDEQFF. Written as DNA, the CDR3 is TGCGCCAGCAGCCGACCTAGGGGTGGGGATGAGCAGTTCTTC.

This clonotype was counted at least ten times. The rearrangement uses TRBV6-2 or TRBV6-3 and TRBJ2-5; D is unresolved. CDR1 is MNHEY and CDR2 is SVGEGT in the germline V gene. The V end was cut by 5 bases, the J end by 2 bases, with 9 bases between. This CDR3 is 13 amino acids long. CDR3 nucleotides: TGTGCCAGCAGTAGTTCGAGACAAGAGACCCAGTACTTC. It yields the protein CASSSSRQETQYF.

This clonotype was counted ten times or more. The J gene is TRBJ1-1, the V gene TRBV5-6; D uncertain. In germline, CDR1 is SGHDT, CDR2 YYEEEE. The length of the CDR3 is 13 residues. Trimming pared 0 bases from V and 8 bases from J, leaving 11 bases between. In nucleotides, the CDR3 is TGTGCCAGCAGCTTGGGGGTACCGGGCGAAGCTTTCTTT. Amino acids: CASSLGVPGEAFF.

The table lists this clonotype with many counts. The chain employs TRBV15 and TRBJ2-3, with TRBD2 matching over 8 bases. The ends lost 3 bases at V and 2 bases at J; junction bases unmatched: 19. The CDR3 is made up of 20 amino acids. Germline V lookup: CDR1 LNHNV, CDR2 YYDKDF (reference sequence). The CDR3 DNA reads TGTGCCACCAGCAGTTTTACCTCGAGCCCTCGGGGGGGCCTCACAGATACGCAGTATTTT. Protein: CATSSFTSSPRGGLTDTQYF.

In its sample, this clonotype was seen many times. V usage is TRBV7-2 and J usage is TRBJ1-5; D remains ambiguous. The CDR3 has 13 residues. V was clipped by 5 bases and J by 1 base, with 6 bases between them. CDR1 is SGHTA, CDR2 FQGNSA, per germline. This CDR3 reads CASSEESNQPQHF. CDR3 DNA: TGTGCCAGCAGCGAGGAAAGCAATCAGCCCCAGCATTTT.

This clonotype occurred many times. This CDR3 is CASSYPGQGDEQFF. CDR3 in DNA: TGTGCCAGCAGTTACCCGGGACAGGGGGATGAGCAGTTCTTC. The chain combines TRBV6-5 with TRBJ2-1; 11 nucleotides match TRBD1. The V gene's germline CDR1 is MNHEY and CDR2 SVGAGI. Losses at the gene ends were 2 bases for V and 8 bases for J; bases not matched to a gene: 2. The CDR3 length is 14 residues.

This clonotype was observed many times. The chain uses TRBV7-8 and TRBJ1-1; tentative D call: TRBD1 (5 bases). The CDR3 totals 13 residues. CDR1 SGHVS and CDR2 FQNEAQ come from the germline V gene. Trimming took off 6 bases at V and 6 bases at J, with 14 bases between the two ends. The CDR3 sequence is CASSIGPGAEAFF. Written as DNA, the CDR3 is TGTGCCAGCAGTATAGGACCGGGGGCTGAAGCTTTCTTT.

In its sample, this clonotype was seen a few times. In DNA, the CDR3 is TGTGCCAGCAGCGCCGCCGGGACAGGGGTCCCCTACGAGCAGTACTTC. Amino acid sequence: CASSAAGTGVPYEQYF. The chain employs TRBV28 and TRBJ2-7; TRBD1 matches at 10 bases. Trimming at V came to 6 bases and at J to 2 bases, leaving 10 bases not matched to a gene. The germline CDR1 and CDR2 sequences are MDHEN and SYDVKM. The CDR3 sequence is 16 residues long.

This clonotype has a count of ten or more. This chain links TRBV9 with TRBJ2-7; unclear D gene. Germline CDR1 SGDLS, CDR2 YYNGEE. Trimming shortened V by 10 bases and J by 0 bases, and 8 bases separated the two germline ends. The CDR3 runs to 11 residues. CDR3 amino acids: CAGVSSYEQYF. The CDR3 DNA follows: TGTGCCGGGGTCAGCTCCTACGAGCAGTACTTC.

The J gene is TRBJ2-4, the V gene TRBV7-1; 13 bases line up with TRBD2. TRBV7-1 qualifies as an ORF whose function is uncertain. This CDR3 spans 19 amino acids. V lost 1 base to trimming and J lost 4 bases; unmatched junction nucleotides: 10. CDR3 sequence: CASSSGLAGGRTSKNIQYF. The CDR3 nucleotides are TGTGCCAGCAGCTCAGGACTAGCGGGGGGCCGAACCTCGAAAAACATTCAGTACTTC.

This clonotype is termed medium-sized. The gene calls are TRBV5-6 and TRBJ2-7; no clear D gene. Germline values: CDR1 SGHDT, CDR2 YYEEEE. The CDR3 has 12 residues. V was trimmed by 5 bases and J by 5 bases, leaving 11 bases between them. The CDR3 is CASRGLSNEQYF. The CDR3 DNA follows: TGTGCCAGCAGGGGTCTTTCCAACGAGCAGTACTTC.

This clonotype came up many times. The V and J genes are TRBV5-1 and TRBJ2-7, with 9 bases that match TRBD1. Germline CDR1 is SGHRS and CDR2 is YFSETQ. V lost 4 bases and J lost 2; bases outside the gene matches: 7. The CDR3 has 15 amino acids. The DNA of the CDR3 is TGCGCCAGCAGCGCGGCCGGGACAGGGCCCTACGAGCAGTACTTC. As protein: CASSAAGTGPYEQYF.

Ten or more counts support this clonotype. The V and J genes are TRBV5-1 and TRBJ2-1, with 8 bases that match TRBD2. Germline values: CDR1 SGHRS, CDR2 YFSETQ. The CDR3 is 15 amino acids. V gave up 4 bases and J gave up 0 bases; unmatched junction bases: 3. The CDR3 bases are TGCGCCAGCAGCGACGGGGGGGCCTCCTACAATGAGCAGTTCTTC. The encoded protein is CASSDGGASYNEQFF. Full variable domain (outside the CDR3, taken from reference TRBV5-1 and TRBJ2-1): KAGVTQTPRYLIKTRGQQVTLSCSPISGHRSVSWYQQTPGQGLQFLFEYFSETQRNKGNFPGRFSGRQFSNSRSEMNVSTLELGDSALYLCASSDGGASYNEQFFGPGTRLTVL.

This clonotype was seen once. The junction differs from germline at one of its ends, possibly a read error. The chain is built from TRBV10-3 and TRBJ2-1; 11 bases match TRBD2. This CDR3 comprises 17 residues. Germline-derived CDR1 and CDR2 are ENHRY and SYGVKD. As DNA, the CDR3 is TGTGCGATCAGTGACCCTCCGACTAGCGGGACCCGGGCGGAGCAGTTCTTC. Its translation is CAISDPPTSGTRAEQFF.

This clonotype was picked up many times. The J gene is TRBJ1-1, the V gene TRBV12-3 or TRBV12-4, with D uncertain. CDR3 size: 13 residues. V lost 3 bases and J lost 1, with 6 bases in between. CDR3 amino acids: CASSFTANTEAFF. The CDR3 DNA reads as TGTGCCAGCAGTTTCACAGCGAACACTGAAGCTTTCTTT.